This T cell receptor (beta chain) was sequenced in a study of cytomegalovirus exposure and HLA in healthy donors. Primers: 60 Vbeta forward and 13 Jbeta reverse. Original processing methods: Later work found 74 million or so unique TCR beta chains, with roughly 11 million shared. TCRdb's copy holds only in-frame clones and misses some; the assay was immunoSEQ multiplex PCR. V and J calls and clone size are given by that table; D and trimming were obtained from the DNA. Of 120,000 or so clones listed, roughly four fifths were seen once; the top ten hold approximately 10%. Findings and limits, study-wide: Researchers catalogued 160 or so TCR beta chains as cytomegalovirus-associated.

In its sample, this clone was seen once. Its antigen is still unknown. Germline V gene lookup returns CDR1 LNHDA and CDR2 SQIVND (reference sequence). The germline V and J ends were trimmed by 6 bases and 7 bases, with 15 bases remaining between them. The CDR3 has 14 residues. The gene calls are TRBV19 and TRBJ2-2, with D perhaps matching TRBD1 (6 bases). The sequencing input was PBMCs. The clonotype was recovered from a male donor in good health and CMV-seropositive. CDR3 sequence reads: CASRGAGSGGELFF. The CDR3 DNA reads TGTGCCAGTAGGGGGGCAGGGAGCGGCGGGGAGCTGTTTTTT.